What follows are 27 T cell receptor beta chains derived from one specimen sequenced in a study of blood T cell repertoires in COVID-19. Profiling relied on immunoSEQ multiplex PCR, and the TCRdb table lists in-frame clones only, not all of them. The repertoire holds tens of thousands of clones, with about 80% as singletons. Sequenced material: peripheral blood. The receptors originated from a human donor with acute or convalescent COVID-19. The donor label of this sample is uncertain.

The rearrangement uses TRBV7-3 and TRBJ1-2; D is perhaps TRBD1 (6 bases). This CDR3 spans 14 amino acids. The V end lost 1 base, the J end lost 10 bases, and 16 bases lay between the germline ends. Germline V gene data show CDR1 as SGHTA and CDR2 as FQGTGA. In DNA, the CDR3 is TGTGCCAGCAGCTTAATGGATGCCCGACAGGCCTACACCTTC. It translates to CASSLMDARQAYTF.

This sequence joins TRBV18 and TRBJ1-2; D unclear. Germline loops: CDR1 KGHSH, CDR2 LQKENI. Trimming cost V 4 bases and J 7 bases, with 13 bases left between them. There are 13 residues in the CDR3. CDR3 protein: CASSRESGTGYTF. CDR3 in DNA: TGTGCCAGCTCACGCGAGTCGGGTACTGGCTACACCTTC.

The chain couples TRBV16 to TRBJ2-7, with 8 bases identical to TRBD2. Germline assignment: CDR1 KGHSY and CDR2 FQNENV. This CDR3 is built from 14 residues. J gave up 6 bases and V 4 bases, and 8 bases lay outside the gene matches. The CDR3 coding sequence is TGTGCCAGCAGCCGCCTTGGGACTAGGGGCGAGCAGTACTTC. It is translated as CASSRLGTRGEQYF.

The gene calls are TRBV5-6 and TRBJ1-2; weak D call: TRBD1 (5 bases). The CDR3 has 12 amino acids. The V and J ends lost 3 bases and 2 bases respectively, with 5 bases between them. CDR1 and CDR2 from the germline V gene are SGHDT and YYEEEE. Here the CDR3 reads CASSSGNYGYTF. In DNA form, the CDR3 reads TGTGCCAGCAGCTCAGGGAACTATGGCTACACCTTC.

CDR3 in DNA: TGTGCCAGTATGGGAGCGGGGATTTTCACAGATACGCAGTATTTT. Translating gives CASMGAGIFTDTQYF. The rearrangement uses TRBV19 and TRBJ2-3, with 7 bases that match TRBD2. Trimming removed 7 bases from V and 2 bases from J; junction bases left unmatched: 9. The CDR3 spans 15 residues. Looked up from germline, CDR1 is LNHDA and CDR2 is SQIVND (reference sequence).

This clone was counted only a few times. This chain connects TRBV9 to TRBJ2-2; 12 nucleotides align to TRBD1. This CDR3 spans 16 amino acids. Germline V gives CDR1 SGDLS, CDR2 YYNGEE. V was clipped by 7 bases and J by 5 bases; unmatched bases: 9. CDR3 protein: CASGSWDRGRTGELFF. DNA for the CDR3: TGTGCCAGCGGATCCTGGGACAGGGGGCGTACCGGGGAGCTGTTTTTT.

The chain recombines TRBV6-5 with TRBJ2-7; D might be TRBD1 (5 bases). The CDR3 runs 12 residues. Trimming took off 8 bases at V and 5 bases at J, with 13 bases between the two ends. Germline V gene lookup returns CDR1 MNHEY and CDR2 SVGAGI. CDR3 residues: CASVQGLHEQYF. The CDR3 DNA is TGTGCCAGCGTCCAGGGATTACACGAGCAGTACTTC.

CDR3 protein: CASSQVGTRANIQYF. The CDR3 DNA is TGTGCCAGCAGCCAAGTCGGGACTCGGGCAAACATTCAGTACTTC. This chain joins TRBV3-1 (or the pseudogene TRBV3-2) and TRBJ2-4; weak D call: TRBD2 (6 bases). The germline V gene encodes CDR1 LGHDT and CDR2 YNNKEL (reference sequence). The CDR3 is 15 residues long. V was trimmed by 1 base and J by 6 bases, leaving 13 bases between them.

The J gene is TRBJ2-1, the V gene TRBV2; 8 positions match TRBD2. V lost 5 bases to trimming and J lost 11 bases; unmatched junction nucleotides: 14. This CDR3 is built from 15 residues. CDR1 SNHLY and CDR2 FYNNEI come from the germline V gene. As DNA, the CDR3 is TGTGCCAGCAGTTCGATAGGACTAGCTAGAGGAAAGCAGTTCTTC. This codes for CASSSIGLARGKQFF.

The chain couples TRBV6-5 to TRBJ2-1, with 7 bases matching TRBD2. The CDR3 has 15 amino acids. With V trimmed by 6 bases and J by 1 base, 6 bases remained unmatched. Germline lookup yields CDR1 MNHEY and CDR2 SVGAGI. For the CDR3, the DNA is TGTGCCAGCAGCCTTAGCGGGCGTTCCTACAATGAGCAGTTCTTC. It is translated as CASSLSGRSYNEQFF.

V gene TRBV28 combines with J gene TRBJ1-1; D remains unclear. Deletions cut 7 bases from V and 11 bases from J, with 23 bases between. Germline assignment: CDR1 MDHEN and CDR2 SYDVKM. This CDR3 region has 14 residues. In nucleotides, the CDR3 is TGTGCCAGCAAGTTCCTCCTCACCCAGAAGGAGGCTTTCTTT. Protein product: CASKFLLTQKEAFF.

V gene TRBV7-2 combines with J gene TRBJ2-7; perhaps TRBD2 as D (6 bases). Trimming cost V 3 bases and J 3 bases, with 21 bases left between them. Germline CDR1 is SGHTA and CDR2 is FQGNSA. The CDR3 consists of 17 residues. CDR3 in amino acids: CASSFSPGGASLYEQYF. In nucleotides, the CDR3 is TGTGCCAGCAGCTTCTCACCTGGAGGGGCATCTCTCTACGAGCAGTACTTC.

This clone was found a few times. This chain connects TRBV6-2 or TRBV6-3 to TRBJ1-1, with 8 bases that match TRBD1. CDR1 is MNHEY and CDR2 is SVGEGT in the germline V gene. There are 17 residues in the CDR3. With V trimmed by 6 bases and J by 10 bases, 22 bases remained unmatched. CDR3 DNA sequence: TGTGCCAGCAGCTTACAGGGCACCGGGACAGGTCGAAAGGGAGCTTTCTTT. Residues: CASSLQGTGTGRKGAFF.

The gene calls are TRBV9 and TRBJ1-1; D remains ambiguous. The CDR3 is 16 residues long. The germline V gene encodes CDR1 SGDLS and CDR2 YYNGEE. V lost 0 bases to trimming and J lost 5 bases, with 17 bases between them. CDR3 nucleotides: TGTGCCAGCAGCGTAGTTGTGGGCCCGGGAAGGACTGAAGCTTTCTTT. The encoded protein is CASSVVVGPGRTEAFF.

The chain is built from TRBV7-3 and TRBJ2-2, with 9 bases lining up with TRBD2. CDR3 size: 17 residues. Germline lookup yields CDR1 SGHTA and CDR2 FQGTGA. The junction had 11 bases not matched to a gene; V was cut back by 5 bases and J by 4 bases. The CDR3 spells CASSTPGGSGGTGELFF. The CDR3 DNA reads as TGTGCCAGCAGCACCCCGGGGGGTAGCGGGGGCACCGGGGAGCTGTTTTTT.

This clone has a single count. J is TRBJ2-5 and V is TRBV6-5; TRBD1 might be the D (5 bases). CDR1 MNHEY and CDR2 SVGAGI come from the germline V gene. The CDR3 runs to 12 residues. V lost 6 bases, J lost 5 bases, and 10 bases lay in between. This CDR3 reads CASRGPGETQYF. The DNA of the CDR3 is TGTGCCAGCAGGGGGCCTGGGGAGACCCAGTACTTC.

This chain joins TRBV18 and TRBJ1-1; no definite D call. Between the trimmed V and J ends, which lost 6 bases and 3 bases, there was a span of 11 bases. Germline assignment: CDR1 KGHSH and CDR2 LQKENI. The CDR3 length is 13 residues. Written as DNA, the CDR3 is TGTGCCAGCTCTCAGAACGGAGACACTGAAGCTTTCTTT. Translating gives CASSQNGDTEAFF.

The CDR3 protein is CARSLRREVQRKILAKNIQYF. As DNA, the CDR3 is TGTGCCAGAAGCTTGAGGCGGGAGGTTCAGAGGAAGATACTAGCCAAAAACATTCAGTACTTC. The chain links TRBV5-3 to TRBJ2-4; 8 bases are a match to TRBD2. TRBV5-3 is an ORF, and what it does is uncertain. The CDR3 consists of 21 residues. With V trimmed by 1 base and J by 0 bases, 18 bases remained unmatched.

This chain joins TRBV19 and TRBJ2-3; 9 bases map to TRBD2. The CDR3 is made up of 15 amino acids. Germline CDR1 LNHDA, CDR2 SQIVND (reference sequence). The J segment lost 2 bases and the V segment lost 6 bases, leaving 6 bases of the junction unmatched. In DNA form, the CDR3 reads TGTGCCAGTAGCCGACTAGCGGCCAACACAGATACGCAGTATTTT. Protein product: CASSRLAANTDTQYF.

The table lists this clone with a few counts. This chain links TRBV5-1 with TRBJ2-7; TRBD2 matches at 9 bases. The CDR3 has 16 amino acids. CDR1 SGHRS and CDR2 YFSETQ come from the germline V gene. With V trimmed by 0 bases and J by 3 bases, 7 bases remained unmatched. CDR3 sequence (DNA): TGCGCCAGCAGCTTGGAAGTGGGTAGCGGGAGCTACGAGCAGTACTTC. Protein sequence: CASSLEVGSGSYEQYF.

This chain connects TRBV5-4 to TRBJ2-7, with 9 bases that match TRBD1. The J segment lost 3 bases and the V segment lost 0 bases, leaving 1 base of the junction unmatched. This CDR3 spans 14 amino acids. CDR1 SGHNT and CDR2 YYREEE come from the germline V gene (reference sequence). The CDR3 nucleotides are TGTGCCAGCAGCTTGGACAGGGGGCTCTACGAGCAGTACTTC. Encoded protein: CASSLDRGLYEQYF.

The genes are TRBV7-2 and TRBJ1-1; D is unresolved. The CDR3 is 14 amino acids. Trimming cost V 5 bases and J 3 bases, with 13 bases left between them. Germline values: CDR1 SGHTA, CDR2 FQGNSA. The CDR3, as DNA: TGTGCCAGCAGCCGCGAATACAGAGACACTGAAGCTTTCTTT. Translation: CASSREYRDTEAFF.

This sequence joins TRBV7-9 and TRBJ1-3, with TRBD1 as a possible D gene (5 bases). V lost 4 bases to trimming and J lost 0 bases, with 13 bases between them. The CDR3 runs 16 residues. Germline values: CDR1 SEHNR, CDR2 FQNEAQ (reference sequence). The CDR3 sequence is CASSWGISLSGNTIYF. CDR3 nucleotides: TGTGCCAGCAGCTGGGGCATCTCTCTCTCTGGAAACACCATATATTTT. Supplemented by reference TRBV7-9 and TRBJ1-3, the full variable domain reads DTGVSQNPRHKITKRGQNVTFRCDPISEHNRLYWYRQTLGQGPEFLTYFQNEAQLEKSRLLSDRFSAERPKGSFSTLEIQRTEQGDSAMYLCASSWGISLSGNTIYFGEGSWLTVV.

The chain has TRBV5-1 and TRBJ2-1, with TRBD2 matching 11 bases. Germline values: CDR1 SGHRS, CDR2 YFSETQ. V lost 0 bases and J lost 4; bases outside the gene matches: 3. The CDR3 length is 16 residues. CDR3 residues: CASSLVSGRGYNEQFF. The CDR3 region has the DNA TGCGCCAGCAGCTTGGTTAGCGGGAGGGGGTACAATGAGCAGTTCTTC.

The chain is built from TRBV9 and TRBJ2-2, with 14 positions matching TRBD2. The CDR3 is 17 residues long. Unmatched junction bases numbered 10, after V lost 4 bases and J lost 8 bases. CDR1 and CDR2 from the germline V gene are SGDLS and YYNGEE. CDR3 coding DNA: TGTGCCAGCAGCTCACCGGGACTAGCGGGAGTACCGGGGGAGCTGTTTTTT. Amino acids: CASSSPGLAGVPGELFF.

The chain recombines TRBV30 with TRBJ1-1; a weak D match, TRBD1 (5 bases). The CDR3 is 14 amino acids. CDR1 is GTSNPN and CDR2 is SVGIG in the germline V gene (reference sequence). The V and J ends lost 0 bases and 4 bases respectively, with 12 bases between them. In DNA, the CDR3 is TGTGCCTGGAGTGTATACAACGGGGGCACTGAAGCTTTCTTT. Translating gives CAWSVYNGGTEAFF.

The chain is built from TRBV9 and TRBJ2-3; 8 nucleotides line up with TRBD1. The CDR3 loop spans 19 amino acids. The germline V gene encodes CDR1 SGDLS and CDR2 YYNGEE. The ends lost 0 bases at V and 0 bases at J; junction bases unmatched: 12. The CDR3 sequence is CASSVGPGGLTASTDTQYF. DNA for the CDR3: TGTGCCAGCAGCGTAGGACCAGGGGGCTTAACTGCTAGCACAGATACGCAGTATTTT.